These 30 T cell receptor beta chains were sequenced from one sample in a study of blood T cell repertoires in COVID-19. Sequencing was performed with immunoSEQ multiplex PCR; in TCRdb, only in-frame clones are kept and a portion is missing. The sample holds some 210,000 clones; roughly 86% are singletons and the top ten take 9% to 12%. The sample was PBMCs or T cells enriched from blood (not recorded which). The receptors derive from a man between 18 and 29 years old with acute COVID-19.

The chain combines TRBV19 with TRBJ2-3; TRBD2 matches 7 bases. The CDR3 runs to 14 residues. The V gene end was trimmed by 3 bases and the J gene end by 4 bases; junction bases not matched to a gene: 4. Germline loops: CDR1 LNHDA, CDR2 SQIVND (reference sequence). DNA for the CDR3: TGTGCCAGTAGTATCGGACTAGTGGCAGATACGCAGTATTTT. Amino acids: CASSIGLVADTQYF.

This chain joins TRBV5-1 and TRBJ2-2; 10 nucleotides match TRBD2. The CDR3 totals 15 residues. V shed 7 bases and J 6 bases; nucleotides not matched to a gene: 9. Germline CDR1 and CDR2: SGHRS and YFSETQ. CDR3 in amino acids: CASRPSGSEPGELFF. As DNA, the CDR3 is TGCGCCAGCCGTCCTAGCGGGAGTGAGCCCGGGGAGCTGTTTTTT.

This chain joins TRBV7-9 and TRBJ2-7; maybe TRBD1 (5 bases). The CDR3 sequence is 12 residues long. The germline gives CDR1 SEHNR, CDR2 FQNEAQ (reference sequence). Trimming left V 1 base short and J 7 bases short, with 8 bases between. The CDR3 here is CASSLDQGEQYF. In DNA, the CDR3 is TGTGCCAGCAGCTTAGACCAGGGTGAGCAGTACTTC.

The chain uses TRBV24-1 and TRBJ2-5; perhaps TRBD2 as D (6 bases). V lost 9 bases and J lost 5, with 15 bases in between. Germline CDR1 KGHDR, CDR2 SFDVKD. CDR3 length: 13 amino acids. The CDR3 reads CATRGRGTETQYF. For the CDR3, the DNA is TGTGCCACCCGCGGACGGGGGACGGAGACCCAGTACTTC.

The J gene is TRBJ2-1, the V gene TRBV7-9; 10 positions agree with TRBD2. Losses at the gene ends were 5 bases for V and 16 bases for J; bases not matched to a gene: 8. The CDR3 contains 12 residues. The germline gives CDR1 SEHNR, CDR2 FQNEAQ (reference sequence). This CDR3 reads CASSPMSGREFF. CDR3 in DNA: TGTGCCAGCAGCCCTATGAGCGGGAGGGAATTCTTC.

The V and J genes are TRBV6-5 and TRBJ2-3; TRBD1 matches at 7 bases. CDR3 length: 14 residues. The V gene end was trimmed by 2 bases and the J gene end by 7 bases; junction bases not matched to a gene: 6. CDR1 and CDR2 (germline): MNHEY, SVGAGI. The CDR3 is CASSYRDSLYTQYF. DNA for the CDR3: TGTGCCAGCAGTTACCGGGACAGCTTATATACGCAGTATTTT.

The chain employs TRBV5-3 and TRBJ2-5; D might be TRBD1 (5 bases). TRBV5-3 is assigned to the ORF class and has an uncertain function. This CDR3 spans 14 amino acids. Deletions cut 4 bases from V and 3 bases from J, with 13 bases between. CDR3 amino acids: CARSHGHPEETQYF. The CDR3 bases are TGTGCCAGAAGCCACGGACACCCCGAAGAGACCCAGTACTTC.

This rearrangement joins TRBV7-2 to TRBJ2-1; no clear D gene. The CDR3 runs 12 residues. Looked up from germline, CDR1 is SGHTA and CDR2 is FQGNSA. The V gene lost 9 bases and the J gene lost 9 bases, with 15 bases spanning the gap. The CDR3 here is CASAEIPPEQFF. The CDR3, as DNA: TGTGCCAGTGCGGAAATCCCCCCTGAGCAGTTCTTC. The whole variable domain, remainder taken from reference TRBV7-2 and TRBJ2-1, is GAGVSQSPSNKVTEKGKDVELRCDPISGHTALYWYRQSLGQGLEFLIYFQGNSAPDKSGLPSDRFSAERTGGSVSTLTIQRTQQEDSAVYLCASAEIPPEQFFGPGTRLTVL.

The rearrangement links TRBV30 to TRBJ2-1; 8 bases align to TRBD2. Germline V gene sequence: CDR1 GTSNPN, CDR2 SVGIG (reference sequence). The CDR3 is 17 residues long. With V trimmed by 1 base and J by 3 bases, 11 bases remained unmatched. CDR3 loop: CAWSDPSGHSGYNEQFF. The DNA of the CDR3 is TGTGCCTGGAGTGATCCTAGCGGGCATTCCGGCTACAATGAGCAGTTCTTC.

The chain has TRBV28 and TRBJ1-5, with TRBD1 matching 7 bases. The CDR3 spans 15 residues. The V gene's germline CDR1 is MDHEN and CDR2 SYDVKM. The V gene end was trimmed by 2 bases and the J gene end by 7 bases; junction bases not matched to a gene: 8. The chain's CDR3 is CASSLGGGGGQPQHF. CDR3 coding DNA: TGTGCCAGCAGTTTAGGAGGGGGCGGCGGACAGCCCCAGCATTTT.

This chain links TRBV7-3 with TRBJ2-3; 8 bases line up with TRBD1. Germline V gives CDR1 SGHTA, CDR2 FQGTGA. The CDR3 is 16 residues long. V gave up 5 bases and J gave up 1 base; unmatched junction bases: 8. CDR3: CASSPGQGRGTDTQYF. The CDR3 nucleotides read TGTGCCAGCAGCCCAGGACAGGGACGTGGCACAGATACGCAGTATTTT.

The J gene is TRBJ2-3, the V gene TRBV6-1; TRBD2 might be the D (5 bases). CDR3 length: 18 residues. CDR1 and CDR2 from the germline V gene are MNHNS and SASEGT. The V gene lost 4 bases and the J gene lost 2 bases, with 22 bases spanning the gap. CDR3: CASSGSILTEDITDTQYF. CDR3 sequence (DNA): TGTGCCAGCAGTGGAAGTATCCTGACGGAGGATATCACAGATACGCAGTATTTT.

The rearrangement links TRBV29-1 to TRBJ2-5; the D gene is possibly TRBD1 (5 bases). The CDR3 loop spans 14 amino acids. Trimming stripped 3 bases from V and 0 bases from J, with 11 bases between. CDR1 is SQVTM, CDR2 ANQGSEA, per germline. The CDR3 region has the DNA TGCAGCGTTGATTCAGGGAACTACCAAGAGACCCAGTACTTC. Protein sequence: CSVDSGNYQETQYF.

The chain uses TRBV3-1 (or the pseudogene TRBV3-2) and TRBJ2-7; possible D gene TRBD1, 6 bases. Germline assignment: CDR1 LGHDT and CDR2 YNNKEL (reference sequence). V lost 0 bases and J 4 bases, leaving 16 bases between the germline ends. The CDR3 runs to 16 residues. The CDR3 DNA reads TGTGCCAGCAGCCAAGATCTTGGCAGGGGACAATACGAGCAGTACTTC. This encodes CASSQDLGRGQYEQYF.

The rearrangement uses TRBV30 and TRBJ2-1; D is perhaps TRBD2 (6 bases). The CDR3 spans 15 residues. Germline V gene data show CDR1 as GTSNPN and CDR2 as SVGIG (reference sequence). The germline V and J ends were trimmed by 5 bases and 5 bases, with 19 bases remaining between them. The CDR3 region is CAWSRRGTLNNEQFF. DNA of the CDR3: TGTGCCTGGTCCCGGCGCGGGACCCTCAACAATGAGCAGTTCTTC.

The CDR3 region has the DNA TGTGCCAGCAGCTTGGGCTTAGGGAACACTGAAGCTTTCTTT. Its protein is CASSLGLGNTEAFF. The chain links TRBV11-2 to TRBJ1-1; no definite D call. CDR1 and CDR2 from the germline V gene are SGHAT and FQNNGV. The CDR3 covers 14 residues. V lost 3 bases, J lost 1 base, and 9 bases lay in between.

This clone was counted once. The chain recombines TRBV28 with TRBJ2-7, with 9 bases aligning to TRBD2. The CDR3 sequence is 18 residues long. Germline-derived CDR1 and CDR2 are MDHEN and SYDVKM. Unmatched junction bases numbered 20, after V lost 5 bases and J lost 6 bases. CDR3 amino acids: CASSPPDGLAGVGSEQYF. The CDR3 DNA is TGTGCCAGCAGTCCGCCGGACGGATTAGCGGGAGTGGGGTCCGAGCAGTACTTC.

This clone has a count of ten or more. This sequence joins TRBV6-2 or TRBV6-3 and TRBJ2-2; D is perhaps TRBD2 (6 bases). The CDR3 totals 15 residues. V shed 5 bases and J shed 3 bases, with 13 bases lying between them. Germline CDR1 is MNHEY and CDR2 is SVGEGT. For the CDR3, the DNA is TGTGCCAGCAGTACCGCTTCTAGCGACACCGGGGAGCTGTTTTTT. Translation: CASSTASSDTGELFF.

The rearrangement links TRBV27 to TRBJ2-1; 13 bases line up with TRBD2. This CDR3 has 18 residues. The V and J ends lost 4 bases and 6 bases, in that order; junction bases with no gene match: 12. Germline CDR1 is MNHEY and CDR2 is SMNVEV (reference sequence). The CDR3 DNA sequence: TGTGCCAGCAGTTCGCCGAGCACACTAGCGGGAGGGCCCAATGAGCAGTTCTTC. Amino acids: CASSSPSTLAGGPNEQFF.

The chain couples TRBV14 to TRBJ2-1, with 7 bases fitting TRBD1. V was clipped by 5 bases and J by 3 bases; unmatched bases: 10. Germline lookup yields CDR1 SGHDN and CDR2 FVKESK. This CDR3 spans 16 amino acids. The CDR3 protein is CASSDRQGHLYNEQFF. In nucleotides, the CDR3 is TGTGCCAGCAGCGATCGACAGGGACACCTCTACAATGAGCAGTTCTTC. Using reference TRBV14 and TRBJ2-1 for the parts outside the CDR3, the full variable domain is EAGVTQFPSHSVIEKGQTVTLRCDPISGHDNLYWYRRVMGKEIKFLLHFVKESKQDESGMPNNRFLAERTGGTYSTLKVQPAELEDSGVYFCASSDRQGHLYNEQFFGPGTRLTVL.

This sequence joins TRBV5-4 and TRBJ1-2, with a weak D call TRBD1 (6 bases). The CDR3 has 15 residues. Germline CDR1 and CDR2: SGHNT and YYREEE (reference sequence). Trimming pared 0 bases from V and 4 bases from J, leaving 13 bases between. The chain's CDR3 is CASSLGQAQGYGYTF. CDR3 DNA sequence: TGTGCCAGCAGCTTGGGACAGGCCCAAGGCTATGGCTACACCTTC.

The chain uses TRBV9 and TRBJ1-1; D remains unclear. Germline assignment: CDR1 SGDLS and CDR2 YYNGEE. The germline V and J ends were trimmed by 0 bases and 5 bases, with 11 bases remaining between them. The CDR3 extends over 14 amino acids. In DNA form, the CDR3 reads TGTGCCAGCAGCGTAGATGGAGGGAGGACTGAAGCTTTCTTT. Its protein is CASSVDGGRTEAFF.

As to this clone: One end of the junction is discordant with germline, which a read error may explain. The genes are TRBV4-1 and TRBJ2-4, with TRBD1 identical over 9 bases. The length of the CDR3 is 14 residues. Germline V gene data show CDR1 as MGHRA and CDR2 as YSYEKL. CDR3 amino acids: CASSQDHTGQGLHF. As DNA, the CDR3 is TGCGCCAGCAGCCAAGATCATACGGGACAGGGTTTACACTTC.

V and J are TRBV5-5 and TRBJ2-3; possible D gene TRBD2, 5 bases. Germline CDR1 SGHKS, CDR2 YYEKEE (reference sequence). Trimming left V 5 bases short and J 3 bases short, with 10 bases between. The CDR3 runs to 13 residues. This chain's CDR3 is CASRSSGTDTQYF. In DNA, the CDR3 is TGTGCCAGCAGGTCCTCGGGAACAGATACGCAGTATTTT. Full variable domain (remainder filled in from reference TRBV5-5 and TRBJ2-3): DAGVTQSPTHLIKTRGQQVTLRCSPISGHKSVSWYQQVLGQGPQFIFQYYEKEERGRGNFPDRFSARQFPNYSSELNVNALLLGDSALYLCASRSSGTDTQYFGPGTRLTVL.

This chain joins TRBV28 and TRBJ1-5; D may be TRBD1 (6 bases). CDR1 and CDR2 from the germline V gene are MDHEN and SYDVKM. Trimming cost V 8 bases and J 0 bases, with 11 bases left between them. There are 14 residues in the CDR3. The CDR3 DNA sequence: TGTGCCAGCTCTGACAGGATTAGCAATCAGCCCCAGCATTTT. Its translation is CASSDRISNQPQHF.

V and J are TRBV21-1 and TRBJ1-2; the tabulated D call, TRBD1, remains unverified against the DNA. TRBV21-1 is a documented pseudogene. The length of the CDR3 is 11 residues. The CDR3 sequence is CASSPSYGYTF. The DNA for the CDR3 is TGTGCCAGCTCCCCATCCTATGGCTACACCTTC.

V usage is TRBV28 and J usage is TRBJ2-1; TRBD1 matches 9 bases. The CDR3 totals 15 residues. The germline V gene has CDR1 MDHEN and CDR2 SYDVKM. Trimming at V came to 5 bases and at J to 4 bases, leaving 6 bases not matched to a gene. DNA of the CDR3: TGTGCCAGCAGTGGGGGACAGGGCTTTTACAATGAGCAGTTCTTC. Translation gives CASSGGQGFYNEQFF.

The chain joins TRBV25-1 to TRBJ2-1; 10 positions match TRBD2. The CDR3 length is 17 residues. CDR1 is MGHDK, CDR2 SYGVNS, per germline. With 4 bases clipped from V and 4 bases from J, the junction kept 10 bases outside the gene matches. In DNA, the CDR3 is TGTGCCAGCAGTGGCACCAAACGACTAGCGGGTTACAATGAGCAGTTCTTC. It is translated as CASSGTKRLAGYNEQFF.

This chain uses TRBV5-5 with TRBJ2-1; D gene ambiguous. From germline, CDR1 is SGHKS and CDR2 YYEKEE (reference sequence). Trimming took off 0 bases at V and 9 bases at J, with 4 bases between the two ends. The CDR3 has 11 amino acids. The CDR3: CASSLGGEQFF. For the CDR3, the DNA is TGTGCCAGCAGCTTGGGCGGTGAGCAGTTCTTC.

CDR3 nucleotides: TGTGCCAGCAGCTTAACGGGGGCCTTGGGCACTGAAGCTTTCTTT. It encodes CASSLTGALGTEAFF. The chain employs TRBV7-3 and TRBJ1-1, with TRBD1 as a possible D gene (6 bases). This CDR3 comprises 15 residues. The germline V and J ends were trimmed by 0 bases and 4 bases, with 12 bases remaining between them. Germline V gene lookup returns CDR1 SGHTA and CDR2 FQGTGA.